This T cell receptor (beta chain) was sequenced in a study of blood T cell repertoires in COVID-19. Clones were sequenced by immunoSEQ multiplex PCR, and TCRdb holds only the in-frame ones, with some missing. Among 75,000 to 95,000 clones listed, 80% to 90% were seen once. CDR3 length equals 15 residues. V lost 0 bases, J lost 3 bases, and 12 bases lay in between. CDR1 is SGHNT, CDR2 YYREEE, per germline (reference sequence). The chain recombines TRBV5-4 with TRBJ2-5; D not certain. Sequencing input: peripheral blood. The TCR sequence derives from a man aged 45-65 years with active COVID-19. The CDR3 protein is CASSLANLDKETQYF. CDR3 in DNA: TGTGCCAGCAGCTTGGCCAATCTAGATAAAGAGACCCAGTACTTC.